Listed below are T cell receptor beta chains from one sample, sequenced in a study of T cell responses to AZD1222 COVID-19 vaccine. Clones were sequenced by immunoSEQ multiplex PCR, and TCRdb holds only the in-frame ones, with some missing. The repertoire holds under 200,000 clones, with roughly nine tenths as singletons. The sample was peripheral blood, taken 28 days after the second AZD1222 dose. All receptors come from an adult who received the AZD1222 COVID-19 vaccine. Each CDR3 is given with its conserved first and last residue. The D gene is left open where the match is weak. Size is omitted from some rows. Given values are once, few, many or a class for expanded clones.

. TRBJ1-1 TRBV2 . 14 TGTGCCAGCTCCCAGACGACTTCGAACACTGAAGCTTTCTTT CASSQTTSNTEAFF
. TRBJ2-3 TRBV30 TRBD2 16 TGTGCCTGGAGTTTCGGACTAGCGGGAGGGCCAGATACGCAGTATTTT CAWSFGLAGGPDTQYF
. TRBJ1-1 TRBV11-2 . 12 TGTGCCAGCAGCTCGGGGAGGACTGAAGCTTTCTTT CASSSGRTEAFF
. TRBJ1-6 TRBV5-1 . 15 TGCGCCAGCAGCTTGGGTTTACAGGAAAATTCACCCCTCCACTTT CASSLGLQENSPLHF
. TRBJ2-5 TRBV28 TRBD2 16 TGTGCCAGCAGTTTTGCCAGCGGGAGTGGCCAAGAGACCCAGTACTTC CASSFASGSGQETQYF
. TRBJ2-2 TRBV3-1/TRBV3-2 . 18 TGTGCCAGCAGCCACATGCTGCGTATTCCGGCGAACACCGGGGAGCTGTTTTTT CASSHMLRIPANTGELFF
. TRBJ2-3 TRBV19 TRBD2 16 TGTGCCAGTAGTGTAGGGAGGGACTATCGAGGAGATACGCAGTATTTT CASSVGRDYRGDTQYF
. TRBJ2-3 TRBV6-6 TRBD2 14 TGTGCCAGCAGGAGCGGGGCTAGCACAGATACGCAGTATTTT CASRSGASTDTQYF
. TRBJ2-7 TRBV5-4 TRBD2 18 TGTGCCAGCAGCCCCGGACTAGCGGGAGGGCAAGTCGGCTACGAGCAGTACTTC CASSPGLAGGQVGYEQYF
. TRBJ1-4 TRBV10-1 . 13 TGCGCCAGCAGTCGGAATGAGCAGGAAAAACTGTTTTTT CASSRNEQEKLFF
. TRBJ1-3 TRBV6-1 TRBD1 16 TGTGCCAGCAGTGAGTCCCGGGACAGGTGGGGAAACACCATATATTTT CASSESRDRWGNTIYF
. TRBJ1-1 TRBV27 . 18 TGTGCCAGCGGGATCGGGGGGATTTTCCCTGGGATGAACACTGAAGCTTTCTTT CASGIGGIFPGMNTEAFF
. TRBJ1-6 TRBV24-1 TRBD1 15 TGTGCCACCAGTAACCCGGGACAGGGCAATTCACCCCTCCACTTT CATSNPGQGNSPLHF
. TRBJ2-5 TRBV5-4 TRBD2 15 TGTGCCAGCAGCTTCCAACTAGCGGGAGGGGAGACCCAGTACTTC CASSFQLAGGETQYF
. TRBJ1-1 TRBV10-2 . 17 TGCGCCAGCAGTGATACGGGGGCCTTTCACCGGAACACTGAAGCTTTCTTT CASSDTGAFHRNTEAFF
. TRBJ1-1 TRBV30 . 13 TGTGCCTGGAGTGTACAGATGAACACTGAAGCTTTCTTT CAWSVQMNTEAFF
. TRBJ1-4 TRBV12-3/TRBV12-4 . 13 TGTGCCAGCAGTCCCATCGGGGAGGAAAAACTGTTTTTT CASSPIGEEKLFF
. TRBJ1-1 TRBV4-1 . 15 TGCGCCAGCAGCCAAACCCCCGGGGGCTGGACTGAAGCTTTCTTT CASSQTPGGWTEAFF
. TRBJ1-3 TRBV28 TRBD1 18 TGTGCCAGCAGTTTAACGGCCCCCGTACAGGGGGCTGGAAACACCATATATTTT CASSLTAPVQGAGNTIYF
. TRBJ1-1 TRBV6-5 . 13 TGTGCCAGCAGCGCGATCCAGAACACTGAAGCTTTCTTT CASSAIQNTEAFF
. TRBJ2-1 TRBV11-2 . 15 TGTGCCAGCAGCTTAATTCGGAGCTCCTACAATGAGCAGTTCTTC CASSLIRSSYNEQFF
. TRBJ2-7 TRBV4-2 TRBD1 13 TGTGCCAGCGGGAACAGGGGCTCCTACGAGCAGTACTTC CASGNRGSYEQYF
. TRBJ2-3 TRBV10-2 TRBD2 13 TGCGCCGGCGGGACTAGCTTCACAGATACGCAGTATTTT CAGGTSFTDTQYF
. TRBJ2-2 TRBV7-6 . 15 TGTGCCAGCAGCGAGGCTTGGGGCATGGCCGGGGAGCTGTTTTTT CASSEAWGMAGELFF
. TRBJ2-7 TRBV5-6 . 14 TGTGCCAGCAGCTTGGCGCTAGCGTATAGCGAGCAGTACTTC CASSLALAYSEQYF
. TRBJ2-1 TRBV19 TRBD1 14 TGTGCCAGTAGCTCGGGACAGGCCTACAATGAGCAGTTCTTC CASSSGQAYNEQFF
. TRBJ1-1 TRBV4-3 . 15 TGCGCCAGCAGCCAAGATAGAGGGTTGCGCACTGAAGCTTTCTTT CASSQDRGLRTEAFF
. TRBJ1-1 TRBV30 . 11 TGTGCCTGGAGGGGGAGCACTGAAGCTTTCTTT CAWRGSTEAFF
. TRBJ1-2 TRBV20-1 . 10 TGCAGTGCTAGAGAAGGTGGCTACACCTTC CSAREGGYTF
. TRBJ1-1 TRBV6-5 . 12 TGTGCCAGCAGCCCCTCTGGCACTGAAGCTTTCTTT CASSPSGTEAFF
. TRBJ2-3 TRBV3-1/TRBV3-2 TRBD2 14 TGTGCCAGCAGCCTGGCTAGCGGGAGGAATTTGCCGTATTTT CASSLASGRNLPYF
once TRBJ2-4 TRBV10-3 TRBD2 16 TGTGCCATCAGTTCTACTAGCGCCGTAGCCAAAAACATTCAGTACTTC CAISSTSAVAKNIQYF
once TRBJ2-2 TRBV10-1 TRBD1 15 TGCGCCCGCTGTGGACAGGGGGCGAACACCGGGGAGCTGTTTTTT CARCGQGANTGELFF
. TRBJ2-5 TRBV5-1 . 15 TGCGCCAGCAGCTTGGCCGCAGTAGGGCAAGAGACCCAGTACTTC CASSLAAVGQETQYF
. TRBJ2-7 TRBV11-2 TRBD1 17 TGTGCCAGCAGGATTATCGGCCCAGGGACAGGTCTTTACGAGCAGTACTTC CASRIIGPGTGLYEQYF
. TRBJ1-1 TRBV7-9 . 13 TGTGCCAGCAGCTCCGGGGGGGTGCCTGAAGCTTTCTTT CASSSGGVPEAFF
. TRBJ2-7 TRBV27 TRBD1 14 TGTGCCAGCAGGGGGAGGGACAGGGGGCTCGAGCAGTACTTC CASRGRDRGLEQYF
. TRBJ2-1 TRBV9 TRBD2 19 TGTGCCAGCAGCGGAGCCCCCCGGGCTAGCGGGAGGGCCTACAATGAGCAGTTCTTC CASSGAPRASGRAYNEQFF
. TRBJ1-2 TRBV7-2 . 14 TGTGCCAGCAGCTTGGGGCAGGGGCGGAATGGCTACACCTTC CASSLGQGRNGYTF
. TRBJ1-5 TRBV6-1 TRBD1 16 TGTGCCAGCAGTGACCGGGACAGTTACTCCAATCAGCCCCAGCATTTT CASSDRDSYSNQPQHF
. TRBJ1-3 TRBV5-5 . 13 TGTGCCAGCAGCACCTACACTGGAAACACCATATATTTT CASSTYTGNTIYF